This entry lists 26 T cell receptor beta chains sequenced from one sample in a study of blood T cell repertoires in COVID-19 (TCRdb year 2020). Library preparation used the immunoSEQ multiplex PCR assay. TCRdb obtained this table from immuneACCESS and retained in-frame rearrangements with V and J assigned. These tables miss some clones; where compared with another copy, unresolved V genes account for less than half of the shortfall, and the remainder is unexplained. The sample table contains 200,000 or so clones; only one count was recorded for roughly 80% of them. The top ten constitute more than 4.5% of the sample. Sequencing was performed on peripheral blood. These receptors all come from an older woman who had recovered from COVID-19.

The chain joins TRBV4-1 to TRBJ2-4, with D possibly being TRBD1 (6 bases). V lost 6 bases and J 7 bases, leaving 10 bases between the germline ends. Germline CDR1 reads MGHRA; CDR2 reads YSYEKL. The CDR3 has 12 amino acids. CDR3 sequence: CASSKTGNIQYF. CDR3 sequence (DNA): TGCGCCAGCAGTAAAACAGGGAACATTCAGTACTTC.

The chain combines TRBV19 with TRBJ2-2; D perhaps matches TRBD1 (6 bases). Germline lookup yields CDR1 LNHDA and CDR2 SQIVND (reference sequence). The CDR3 is 13 residues long. The ends were cut back, 4 bases at V and 6 bases at J, with 9 bases in the middle. The CDR3 coding sequence is TGTGCCAGTAGTAGGGGGCCGGCCGGGGAGCTGTTTTTT. Translation: CASSRGPAGELFF.

The J gene is TRBJ1-5, the V gene TRBV5-6; 7 positions agree with TRBD1. V lost 3 bases, J lost 3 bases, and 9 bases stayed unmatched. The germline CDR1 and CDR2 sequences are SGHDT and YYEEEE. The length of the CDR3 is 16 residues. This CDR3 reads CASSSGGTVINQPQHF. In DNA, the CDR3 is TGTGCCAGCAGCTCGGGGGGGACAGTCATCAATCAGCCCCAGCATTTT.

The chain is built from TRBV9 and TRBJ1-6; TRBD1 aligns across 7 bases. This CDR3 is 15 amino acids long. Germline loops: CDR1 SGDLS, CDR2 YYNGEE. Losses at the gene ends were 3 bases for V and 8 bases for J; bases not matched to a gene: 8. CDR3 in amino acids: CASSGGGEYDSPLHF. In nucleotides, the CDR3 is TGTGCCAGCAGCGGAGGGGGCGAGTACGATTCACCCCTCCACTTT.

This clone was observed once. This rearrangement joins TRBV7-6 to TRBJ2-7; perhaps TRBD2 as D (6 bases). The germline V gene encodes CDR1 SGHVS and CDR2 FNYEAQ. The CDR3 spans 16 residues. Trimming removed 5 bases at V and 3 bases at J, with 20 bases between. Written as DNA, the CDR3 is TGTGCCAGCAGCAAAGGCCAGGGACTGGAGAACTACGAGCAGTACTTC. Its protein is CASSKGQGLENYEQYF.

J is TRBJ2-7 and V is TRBV4-2, with TRBD2 matching over 8 bases. This CDR3 region has 17 residues. The germline gives CDR1 LGHNA, CDR2 YNFKEQ. V was clipped by 2 bases and J by 2 bases; unmatched bases: 11. The CDR3 coding sequence is TGTGCCAGCAGCCAATTAGCGGGGCAGGGATCCCCCTACGAGCAGTACTTC. This codes for CASSQLAGQGSPYEQYF.

This clone occurred once. This chain links TRBV2 with TRBJ1-1, with D uncertain. The CDR3 is 13 residues long. The V end lost 8 bases, the J end lost 3 bases, and 13 bases lay between the germline ends. Looked up from germline, CDR1 is SNHLY and CDR2 is FYNNEI. The CDR3 nucleotides read TGTGCCAGCCTGAGGGAATTAGACACTGAAGCTTTCTTT. Its protein product is CASLRELDTEAFF.

V is TRBV4-1 and J is TRBJ1-4; no definite D call. Trimming cost V 0 bases and J 4 bases, with 12 bases left between them. There are 16 residues in the CDR3. Germline V CDR1 and CDR2: MGHRA, YSYEKL. In DNA, the CDR3 is TGCGCCAGCAGCCAAGAGCGGGCGGCGGTTAATGAAAAACTGTTTTTT. This codes for CASSQERAAVNEKLFF.

The chain combines TRBV5-1 with TRBJ2-7; 11 bases are a match to TRBD1. CDR3 length: 19 residues. Germline V gene lookup returns CDR1 SGHRS and CDR2 YFSETQ. Trimming removed 0 bases from V and 4 bases from J; junction bases left unmatched: 15. The CDR3 is CASSLVGQGVFDPAYEQYF. The CDR3 DNA reads TGCGCCAGCAGCTTGGTGGGACAGGGGGTTTTTGACCCCGCTTACGAGCAGTACTTC.

The chain uses TRBV19 and TRBJ1-5, with 9 bases matching TRBD1. The CDR3 sequence is 15 residues long. Per the germline V gene, CDR1 is LNHDA and CDR2 is SQIVND (reference sequence). Trimming took 6 bases from V and 1 from J; bases not matched to a gene: 4. The CDR3 DNA sequence: TGTGCCAGTAGCGAGACAGGGGGAAGCAATCAGCCCCAGCATTTT. It is translated as CASSETGGSNQPQHF.

The sample holds one count of this clone. The chain joins TRBV29-1 to TRBJ2-5; TRBD2 matches 8 bases. Germline V gene data show CDR1 as SQVTM and CDR2 as ANQGSEA. There are 13 residues in the CDR3. V shed 8 bases and J 5 bases; nucleotides not matched to a gene: 10. CDR3 amino acids: CSFHGLAQETQYF. The DNA for the CDR3 is TGCAGCTTCCACGGACTAGCTCAGGAGACCCAGTACTTC.

The chain recombines TRBV7-9 with TRBJ2-7; 9 bases fit TRBD1. J lost 4 bases, V lost 5 bases, and 3 bases had no gene match. The V gene's germline CDR1 is SEHNR and CDR2 FQNEAQ (reference sequence). The CDR3 covers 13 residues. The CDR3 protein is CASSQDRGYEQYF. In DNA, the CDR3 is TGTGCCAGCAGCCAGGACAGGGGATACGAGCAGTACTTC.

V and J are TRBV7-9 and TRBJ1-1, with D possibly matching TRBD1 (5 bases). CDR1 is SEHNR, CDR2 FQNEAQ, per germline (reference sequence). The CDR3 contains 12 residues. V lost 5 bases and J 4 bases, leaving 8 bases between the germline ends. Here the CDR3 reads CASSQGATEAFF. The DNA of the CDR3 is TGTGCCAGCAGCCAAGGGGCCACTGAAGCTTTCTTT.

The rearrangement links TRBV29-1 to TRBJ2-1; D is possibly TRBD1 (7 bases). The ends were cut back, 6 bases at V and 5 bases at J, with 20 bases in the middle. This CDR3 comprises 15 residues. In germline, CDR1 is SQVTM, CDR2 ANQGSEA. This CDR3 is CSVDRWRGPDNEQFF. DNA of the CDR3: TGCAGCGTGGACCGATGGAGGGGGCCGGACAATGAGCAGTTCTTC.

The rearrangement uses TRBV7-3 and TRBJ2-7; D ambiguous. V lost 2 bases, J lost 6 bases, and 11 bases lay in between. CDR3 size: 13 residues. CDR1 and CDR2 (germline): SGHTA, FQGTGA. The CDR3 DNA reads TGTGCCAGCAGCTTATCGCGGTGGTCCGAGCAGTACTTC. It translates to CASSLSRWSEQYF.

This chain links TRBV27 with TRBJ2-7; D is unclear. Per the germline V gene, CDR1 is MNHEY and CDR2 is SMNVEV (reference sequence). The CDR3 totals 14 residues. Deletions cut 3 bases from V and 6 bases from J, with 15 bases between. CDR3 DNA sequence: TGTGCCAGCAGTTTCGGGTTCGGAACGTCCGAGCAGTACTTC. Encoded protein: CASSFGFGTSEQYF.

In its sample, this clone was seen many times. This sequence joins TRBV3-1 (or the pseudogene TRBV3-2) and TRBJ1-1; D gene uncertain. CDR1 and CDR2 from the germline V gene are LGHDT and YNNKEL (reference sequence). The CDR3 covers 14 residues. V was pared by 5 bases and J by 3 bases, with 13 bases between. CDR3 DNA sequence: TGTGCCAGCAGCTCCTGGGCAGAAGACACTGAAGCTTTCTTT. Protein sequence: CASSSWAEDTEAFF.

J is TRBJ2-2 and V is TRBV19, with 13 positions matching TRBD2. The germline CDR1 and CDR2 sequences are LNHDA and SQIVND (reference sequence). CDR3 size: 17 residues. J gave up 3 bases and V 7 bases, and 8 bases lay outside the gene matches. This CDR3 is CASTKLAGGRDTGELFF. The CDR3 nucleotides read TGTGCCAGTACCAAACTAGCGGGGGGGCGTGACACCGGGGAGCTGTTTTTT.

This clone was found a few times. The junction does not match germline at one end; this may be a read error. The chain links TRBV29-1 to TRBJ2-7; 7 bases line up with TRBD1. The CDR3 is 11 amino acids. Germline assignment: CDR1 SQVTM and CDR2 ANQGSEA. CDR3 nucleotide sequence: TGCAGCGTTAAAGACAGGGTCGAGCAGTACTTC. Amino acid sequence: CSVKDRVEQYF.

CDR3 protein: CASSRVTNTEAFF. The CDR3 DNA is TGCGCCAGCAGTCGGGTAACGAACACTGAAGCTTTCTTT. The chain employs TRBV5-1 and TRBJ1-1; D gene uncertain. This CDR3 has 13 residues. V was trimmed by 5 bases and J by 1 base, leaving 9 bases between them. Germline V CDR1 and CDR2: SGHRS, YFSETQ.

Comments on this clone: The sample contains more than one DNA sequence encoding this CDR3. The chain carries TRBV10-3 and TRBJ2-7, with D maybe TRBD2 (5 bases). This CDR3 spans 12 amino acids. V was shortened by 4 bases and J by 4 bases, with 8 bases between the two germline ends. CDR1 and CDR2 (germline): ENHRY, SYGVKD. CDR3 protein: CAISGGAYEQYF. For the CDR3, the DNA is TGTGCCATCAGTGGGGGAGCTTACGAGCAGTACTTC.

This sequence joins TRBV9 and TRBJ2-7; tentative D call: TRBD1 (6 bases). Germline-derived CDR1 and CDR2 are SGDLS and YYNGEE. Trimming took off 0 bases at V and 5 bases at J, with 9 bases between the two ends. There are 13 residues in the CDR3. CDR3: CASSVAQGNEQYF. CDR3 nucleotide sequence: TGTGCCAGCAGCGTAGCACAGGGCAACGAGCAGTACTTC.

This chain uses TRBV6-5 with TRBJ2-1; weak D call: TRBD1 (5 bases). The CDR3 runs to 15 residues. Germline assignment: CDR1 MNHEY and CDR2 SVGAGI. The V end was cut by 5 bases, the J end by 4 bases, with 15 bases between. Here the CDR3 DNA reads TGTGCCAGCAGTATTCAGGGTTGGTCGTACAATGAGCAGTTCTTC. This codes for CASSIQGWSYNEQFF.

The chain joins TRBV7-8 to TRBJ1-1, with D perhaps matching TRBD1 (5 bases). V was clipped by 1 base and J by 4 bases, with 7 bases between them. The CDR3 is 13 residues long. Germline V lookup: CDR1 SGHVS, CDR2 FQNEAQ. Here the CDR3 reads CASSLGGGTEAFF. The CDR3 DNA is TGTGCCAGCAGCTTAGGGGGGGGCACTGAAGCTTTCTTT.

The chain employs TRBV7-2 and TRBJ2-5; tentative D call: TRBD1 (5 bases). Germline CDR1 is SGHTA and CDR2 is FQGNSA. This CDR3 has 16 residues. Trimming stripped 1 base from V and 6 bases from J, with 18 bases between. CDR3 amino acids: CASSLDAGGRVQTQYF. CDR3 nucleotides: TGTGCCAGCAGCTTAGACGCTGGTGGCAGGGTCCAGACCCAGTACTTC.

This chain connects TRBV4-2 to TRBJ2-2, with a weak D call TRBD1 (5 bases). Per the germline V gene, CDR1 is LGHNA and CDR2 is YNFKEQ. The CDR3 has 18 amino acids. V was cut by 0 bases and J by 6 bases, with 20 bases left in between. In nucleotides, the CDR3 is TGTGCCAGCAGCCAAGAAAGGGGCTTGGGCAACACTGCCGGGGAGCTGTTTTTT. It translates to CASSQERGLGNTAGELFF.